Each of the 5 T cell receptor beta chains below was sequenced from the same sample in a study of blood T cell repertoires in COVID-19. TCRdb's table, derived via immunoSEQ multiplex PCR, lists solely in-frame clones and lacks some. Among about 160,000 clones listed, about 85% were seen once. The sample taken for sequencing was peripheral blood. These receptors originate from a man between 40 and 49 years old with acute or convalescent COVID-19.

V and J are TRBV9 and TRBJ2-2; 11 nucleotides line up with TRBD2. The germline CDR1 and CDR2 sequences are SGDLS and YYNGEE. The J segment lost 4 bases and the V segment lost 2 bases, leaving 4 bases of the junction unmatched. This CDR3 region has 16 residues. DNA of the CDR3: TGTGCCAGCAGCGTGTCTAGCGGGGGGTTCACCGGGGAGCTGTTTTTT. Translating gives CASSVSSGGFTGELFF.

J is TRBJ2-1 and V is TRBV4-3; D gene uncertain. CDR3 length: 14 residues. The V gene lost 3 bases and the J gene lost 6 bases, with 12 bases spanning the gap. CDR1 and CDR2 (germline): LGHNA, YSLEER. CDR3 in DNA: TGCGCCAGCAGCCATGCCCTAGGTCCCAATGAGCAGTTCTTC. Translated: CASSHALGPNEQFF.

Note on this clone: Other DNA sequences of this sample code for an identical CDR3. This chain connects TRBV27 to TRBJ2-1; possible D gene TRBD1, 6 bases. CDR1 and CDR2 (germline): MNHEY, SMNVEV (reference sequence). The CDR3 contains 15 residues. The V and J ends lost 3 bases and 0 bases respectively, with 9 bases between them. CDR3 amino acids: CASSFGQSSYNEQFF. Written as DNA, the CDR3 is TGTGCCAGCAGTTTCGGACAGAGCTCCTACAATGAGCAGTTCTTC.

This chain joins TRBV2 and TRBJ1-3; 7 bases agree with TRBD1. In germline, CDR1 is SNHLY, CDR2 FYNNEI. CDR3 length equals 15 residues. V shed 5 bases and J 2 bases; nucleotides not matched to a gene: 6. CDR3 in amino acids: CASSKTTGAGNTIYF. The CDR3 bases are TGTGCCAGCAGTAAAACTACAGGGGCTGGAAACACCATATATTTT.

V usage is TRBV5-1 and J usage is TRBJ1-1; D ambiguous. Trimming took off 5 bases at V and 0 bases at J, with 11 bases between the two ends. From germline, CDR1 is SGHRS and CDR2 YFSETQ. The CDR3 extends over 14 amino acids. The CDR3 DNA sequence: TGCGCCAGCAGGTATCGAAACATGAACACTGAAGCTTTCTTT. Protein sequence: CASRYRNMNTEAFF.